The present entry profiles one TCR beta chain with its context. CDR1 SNHLY and CDR2 FYNNEI come from the germline V gene. This CDR3 comprises 15 residues. J was trimmed by 7 bases and V by 7 bases; bases with no gene match: 11. The data are from a study of blood T cell repertoires in COVID-19. Whole-study context: Donors in the United States, Italy and Spain gave samples during acute or convalescent COVID-19. PBMCs, B-cell-depleted T cells, or T cells provided the cDNA or gDNA that made up the material.

Study processing details: Amplification from reference gene primers served as the basis for estimated nucleated cell counts. Sequencing was performed with immunoSEQ multiplex PCR; in TCRdb, only in-frame clones are kept and a portion is missing. V and J calls and clone size come straight from that table; D and trimming were deduced from the DNA. The table has about 200,000 clones, about 83% seen once. Sequencing was carried out using peripheral blood. The TCR was taken from a woman aged 45-60 years with acute or convalescent COVID-19. The chain recombines TRBV2 with TRBJ2-1; 9 bases line up with TRBD2. CDR3 amino acids: CASNLLAGEYNEQFF. The CDR3 DNA reads TGTGCCAGCAATCTATTAGCGGGAGAATATAATGAGCAGTTCTTC.